The following is a T cell receptor (beta chain) sequence with its context. The antigen remains unidentified. The data derive from a study of T cell responses to AZD1222 COVID-19 vaccine. Germline loops: CDR1 SQVTM, CDR2 ANQGSEA. V lost 3 bases and J 6 bases, leaving 20 bases between the germline ends. The CDR3 extends over 15 amino acids. Notes on the study in general: Spike-wide vaccine-associated CD4 TCRs dominated at 160-218 and 743-854.

The method was immunoSEQ multiplex PCR; TCRdb's version includes in-frame clones alone and lacks a portion of them. The repertoire holds fewer than 150,000 clones, with roughly 86% as singletons. The sample consisted of peripheral blood, taken 28 days after the second AZD1222 dose. This TCR was recovered from an adult who received the AZD1222 COVID-19 vaccine. The rearrangement joins TRBV29-1 to TRBJ1-2; no clear D. CDR3 amino acids: CSVDNLSRELDGYTF. In DNA, the CDR3 is TGCAGCGTTGATAATTTGTCCCGGGAGTTGGATGGCTACACCTTC. The complete variable domain, with remaining parts taken from reference TRBV29-1 and TRBJ1-2, reads SAVISQKPSRDICQRGTSLTIQCQVDSQVTMMFWYRQQPGQSLTLIATANQGSEATYESGFVIDKFPISRPNLTFSTLTVSNMSPEDSSIYLCSVDNLSRELDGYTFGSGTRLTVV.